This is a list of T cell receptor beta chains from one sample in a study of cytomegalovirus exposure and HLA in healthy donors. The protocol was immunoSEQ multiplex PCR, while the TCRdb copy is restricted to in-frame clones and leaves out a portion. The sample shows around 97,000 clones, around 61% of them seen only once. The sequencing sample was made of PBMCs. All receptors come from a woman aged 50 to 65 in good health and CMV-seronegative. The CDR3 runs from the conserved cysteine through the conserved F or W. The order of the fields is V gene, J gene, clone size, CDR3 length, CDR3 protein. Size tells how often a clone was seen (once, few, many) or the class of an expanded clone, and some rows leave it out.

v_gene: TRBV15
j_gene: TRBJ2-7
abundance: -
len: 16
CDR3aa: CATSRDVAAAFYEQYF

v_gene: TRBV29-1
j_gene: TRBJ1-1
abundance: -
len: 14
CDR3aa: CSFGTGVSNTEAFF

v_gene: TRBV19
j_gene: TRBJ2-7
abundance: once
len: 16
CDR3aa: CASSIGDRADTYEQYF

v_gene: TRBV6-1
j_gene: TRBJ1-5
abundance: -
len: 13
CDR3aa: CASSLTGGQPQHF

v_gene: TRBV2
j_gene: TRBJ2-4
abundance: -
len: 17
CDR3aa: CASSERGQGWIKNIQYF

v_gene: TRBV7-8
j_gene: TRBJ1-1
abundance: -
len: 16
CDR3aa: CASSLPWDRLNTEAFF

v_gene: TRBV2
j_gene: TRBJ2-7
abundance: once
len: 14
CDR3aa: CASSDGGSSYEQYF

v_gene: TRBV7-2
j_gene: TRBJ1-3
abundance: -
len: 14
CDR3aa: CASSLLGVGNTIYF

v_gene: TRBV18
j_gene: TRBJ2-6
abundance: -
len: 14
CDR3aa: CASSPSSGANVLTF

v_gene: TRBV5-6
j_gene: TRBJ2-3
abundance: few
len: 13
CDR3aa: CASIGQVGDTQYF

v_gene: TRBV7-9
j_gene: TRBJ2-1
abundance: few
len: 18
CDR3aa: CASSPIGWEPTAYNEQFF

v_gene: TRBV7-8
j_gene: TRBJ2-1
abundance: -
len: 12
CDR3aa: CASSSDGMKQFF

v_gene: TRBV6-6
j_gene: TRBJ2-1
abundance: -
len: 14
CDR3aa: CASSFTDTSNEQFF

v_gene: TRBV7-9
j_gene: TRBJ1-5
abundance: -
len: 15
CDR3aa: CASSVGAYSNQPQHF

v_gene: TRBV6-4
j_gene: TRBJ2-1
abundance: once
len: 15
CDR3aa: CASSDSRGGADEQFF

v_gene: TRBV9
j_gene: TRBJ1-4
abundance: -
len: 15
CDR3aa: CASGETQEGFEKLFF

v_gene: TRBV25-1
j_gene: TRBJ2-1
abundance: few
len: 13
CDR3aa: CASRTTGGNEQFF

v_gene: TRBV6-5
j_gene: TRBJ1-1
abundance: -
len: 14
CDR3aa: CASSTGIIHTEAFF

v_gene: TRBV29-1
j_gene: TRBJ2-3
abundance: -
len: 17
CDR3aa: CSVEDISGQGQGGTQYF

v_gene: TRBV9
j_gene: TRBJ2-3
abundance: once
len: 16
CDR3aa: CASSETSGRATDTQYF

v_gene: TRBV25-1
j_gene: TRBJ1-1
abundance: -
len: 13
CDR3aa: CASSYRENTEAFF

v_gene: TRBV28
j_gene: TRBJ2-2
abundance: -
len: 15
CDR3aa: CASRGPGVSTGELFF

v_gene: TRBV21-1
j_gene: TRBJ2-2
abundance: -
len: 19
CDR3aa: CASSKVKGAGGRGGGELFF

v_gene: TRBV2
j_gene: TRBJ2-7
abundance: few
len: 16
CDR3aa: CASSDRSGRKSYEQYF

v_gene: TRBV11-3
j_gene: TRBJ2-3
abundance: -
len: 15
CDR3aa: CASSAGTSGADTQYF

v_gene: TRBV29-1
j_gene: TRBJ1-2
abundance: few
len: 10
CDR3aa: CSVLSYGYTF

v_gene: TRBV6-5
j_gene: TRBJ2-7
abundance: few
len: 14
CDR3aa: CASRRIGTFTEQYF